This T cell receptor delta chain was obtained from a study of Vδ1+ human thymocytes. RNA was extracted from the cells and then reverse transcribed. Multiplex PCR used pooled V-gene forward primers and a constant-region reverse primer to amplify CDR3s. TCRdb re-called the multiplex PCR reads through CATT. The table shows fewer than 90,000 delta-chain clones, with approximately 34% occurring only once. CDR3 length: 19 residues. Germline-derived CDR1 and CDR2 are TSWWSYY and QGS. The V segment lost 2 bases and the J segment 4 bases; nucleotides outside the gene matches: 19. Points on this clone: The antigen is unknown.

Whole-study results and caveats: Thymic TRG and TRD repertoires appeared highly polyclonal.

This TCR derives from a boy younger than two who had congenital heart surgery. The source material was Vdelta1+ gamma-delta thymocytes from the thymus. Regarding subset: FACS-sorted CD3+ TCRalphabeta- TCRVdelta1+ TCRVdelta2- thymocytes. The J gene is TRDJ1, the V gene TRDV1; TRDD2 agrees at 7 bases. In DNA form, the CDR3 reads TGTGCTCTTGGGGAAACACACACCTTCCTCTTCTCACGCGGCGATAAACTCATCTTT. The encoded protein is CALGETHTFLFSRGDKLIF.